Listed below are T cell receptor beta chains from one sample, sequenced in a study of T cell changes during pregnancy in multiple sclerosis. Sequencing was performed with immunoSEQ multiplex PCR; in TCRdb, only in-frame clones are kept and a portion is missing. The table records approximately 61,000 clones, roughly 90% of them present only once. Material: peripheral blood, obtained in the first trimester of pregnancy. These receptors were obtained from a female donor in good health, enrolled as a control in a pregnancy study. Both conserved end residues are part of each CDR3. Fields, in order: D gene, clone size, V gene, J gene, CDR3 DNA, CDR3 protein. The D gene is left open where the match is weak. Clone size, where shown, is once, few, many, or a class for clones that have expanded.

d_gene: NA; abundance: NA; v_gene: TRBV9; j_gene: TRBJ2-5; CDR3nt: TGTGCCAGCAGCGTAGATCCCATGGAGACCCAGTACTTC; CDR3aa: CASSVDPMETQYF
d_gene: TRBD1; abundance: few; v_gene: TRBV6-1; j_gene: TRBJ1-2; CDR3nt: TGTGCCAGCAGTGTCCCCGGGACAGGTTCTTATGGCTACACCTTC; CDR3aa: CASSVPGTGSYGYTF
d_gene: NA; abundance: NA; v_gene: TRBV6-1; j_gene: TRBJ2-7; CDR3nt: TGTGCCAGCAGTGAACGAGTGGGGAGCTCCTACGAGCAGTACTTC; CDR3aa: CASSERVGSSYEQYF
d_gene: NA; abundance: NA; v_gene: TRBV5-1; j_gene: TRBJ1-2; CDR3nt: TGCGCCAGCAGCCCCGGAGGGGATATCTATGGCTACACCTTC; CDR3aa: CASSPGGDIYGYTF
d_gene: NA; abundance: NA; v_gene: TRBV21-1; j_gene: TRBJ1-2; CDR3nt: TGTGCCAGCAGCCAAGTCGTAGGGGACAGGAACTATGGCTACACCTTC; CDR3aa: CASSQVVGDRNYGYTF
d_gene: TRBD1; abundance: NA; v_gene: TRBV6-1; j_gene: TRBJ2-3; CDR3nt: TGTGCCGGAAATCGGGACAGTAGCACAGATACGCAGTATTTT; CDR3aa: CAGNRDSSTDTQYF
d_gene: TRBD1; abundance: NA; v_gene: TRBV5-1; j_gene: TRBJ2-2; CDR3nt: TGCGCCAGCAGCCCAAGACAGGGATTGACCGGGGAGCTGTTTTTT; CDR3aa: CASSPRQGLTGELFF
d_gene: TRBD2; abundance: NA; v_gene: TRBV10-3; j_gene: TRBJ2-5; CDR3nt: TGTGCCATCAGTGAGGCTGGACTAGTTGGGACCCAGTACTTC; CDR3aa: CAISEAGLVGTQYF
d_gene: TRBD2; abundance: once; v_gene: TRBV9; j_gene: TRBJ2-3; CDR3nt: TGTGCCAGCAGTTTCGGGGGGGGAAGCACAGATACGCAGTATTTT; CDR3aa: CASSFGGGSTDTQYF
d_gene: NA; abundance: NA; v_gene: TRBV11-3; j_gene: TRBJ2-7; CDR3nt: TGTGCCAGCAGCGTTTCCCACATCTACGAGCAGTACTTC; CDR3aa: CASSVSHIYEQYF
d_gene: NA; abundance: NA; v_gene: TRBV12-2; j_gene: TRBJ2-7; CDR3nt: TGTGCAAGTCGCCTTACTTTCCCCATAGCGGGAGGGCCACGTCCAAACTACGAGCAGTACTTC; CDR3aa: CASRLTFPIAGGPRPNYEQYF
d_gene: NA; abundance: NA; v_gene: TRBV19; j_gene: TRBJ2-3; CDR3nt: TGTGCCAGCGGGTCACGCACAGATACGCAGTATTTT; CDR3aa: CASGSRTDTQYF
d_gene: TRBD1; abundance: once; v_gene: TRBV7-2; j_gene: TRBJ2-3; CDR3nt: TGTGCCAGCAGAGTAACAGGGGCAGATACGCAGTATTTT; CDR3aa: CASRVTGADTQYF
d_gene: NA; abundance: NA; v_gene: TRBV5-4; j_gene: TRBJ1-4; CDR3nt: TGTGCCAGCAGCTTGGATGGGGGGGCGAGAGCTAATGAAAAACTGTTTTTT; CDR3aa: CASSLDGGARANEKLFF
d_gene: NA; abundance: few; v_gene: TRBV14; j_gene: TRBJ1-1; CDR3nt: TGTGCCAGCAGCCAAGTGGAGGGGCCGGGAGCTTTCTTT; CDR3aa: CASSQVEGPGAFF
d_gene: TRBD2; abundance: NA; v_gene: TRBV19; j_gene: TRBJ2-2; CDR3nt: TGTGCCAGTAGTATAGGTTTACTAGCGGGTAGCACCGGGGAGCTGTTTTTT; CDR3aa: CASSIGLLAGSTGELFF
d_gene: NA; abundance: NA; v_gene: TRBV7-2; j_gene: TRBJ2-7; CDR3nt: TGTGCCAGCAGCCGACCGACAAGCCTTGAGCCCTACGAGCAGTACTTC; CDR3aa: CASSRPTSLEPYEQYF
d_gene: NA; abundance: NA; v_gene: TRBV18; j_gene: TRBJ2-6; CDR3nt: TGTGCCAGCTCACCCCTTCAGGGGAGAGACTCTGGGGCCAACGTCCTGACTTTC; CDR3aa: CASSPLQGRDSGANVLTF
d_gene: NA; abundance: NA; v_gene: TRBV11-3; j_gene: TRBJ2-5; CDR3nt: TGTGCCAGCAGCTCTCCAGAGACCCAGTACTTC; CDR3aa: CASSSPETQYF
d_gene: NA; abundance: NA; v_gene: TRBV6-6; j_gene: TRBJ1-5; CDR3nt: TGTGCCAGCAGTTACCCTCCCGGGGAACAGCCCCAGCATTTT; CDR3aa: CASSYPPGEQPQHF
d_gene: TRBD1; abundance: NA; v_gene: TRBV7-9; j_gene: TRBJ1-4; CDR3nt: TGTGCCAGCAGCTCAACAGGGGATGGGTGGGAAAAACTGTTTTTT; CDR3aa: CASSSTGDGWEKLFF
d_gene: NA; abundance: once; v_gene: TRBV6-6; j_gene: TRBJ1-2; CDR3nt: TGTGCCAGCAGTCCGTACACAGCTGTCGGCTACACCTTC; CDR3aa: CASSPYTAVGYTF
d_gene: TRBD1; abundance: NA; v_gene: TRBV5-4; j_gene: TRBJ2-2; CDR3nt: TGTGCCAGCAGCTCCGTCCCGGGACAGACGAACACCGGGGAGCTGTTTTTT; CDR3aa: CASSSVPGQTNTGELFF
d_gene: TRBD2; abundance: many; v_gene: TRBV6-4; j_gene: TRBJ2-3; CDR3nt: TGTGCCAGCAGTGAAGGTAGCGGGAGCACAGATACGCAGTATTTT; CDR3aa: CASSEGSGSTDTQYF
d_gene: TRBD1; abundance: NA; v_gene: TRBV9; j_gene: TRBJ2-2; CDR3nt: TGTGCCAGCAGCGTAGCAGGGCAGGGGGCCGGGGAGCTGTTTTTT; CDR3aa: CASSVAGQGAGELFF
d_gene: NA; abundance: NA; v_gene: TRBV7-9; j_gene: TRBJ1-3; CDR3nt: TGTGCCAGCAGCTTAGGAGTACAGAGCTCTGGAAACACCATATATTTT; CDR3aa: CASSLGVQSSGNTIYF
d_gene: NA; abundance: NA; v_gene: TRBV4-2; j_gene: TRBJ2-3; CDR3nt: TGTGCCAGCAGTGCCGGACAAGGCACAGATACGCAGTATTTT; CDR3aa: CASSAGQGTDTQYF
d_gene: NA; abundance: NA; v_gene: TRBV7-3; j_gene: TRBJ1-1; CDR3nt: TGTGCCAGCAGCTTTGGCATGAACACTGAAGCTTTCTTT; CDR3aa: CASSFGMNTEAFF
d_gene: NA; abundance: NA; v_gene: TRBV19; j_gene: TRBJ1-5; CDR3nt: TGTGCCAGTAGTGTGGAGGCCAATCAGCCCCAGCATTTT; CDR3aa: CASSVEANQPQHF
d_gene: TRBD1; abundance: NA; v_gene: TRBV7-9; j_gene: TRBJ2-7; CDR3nt: TGTGCCAGCAGCTTAGCGGACAGGGGGTTCCACGAGCAGTACTTC; CDR3aa: CASSLADRGFHEQYF
d_gene: TRBD1; abundance: NA; v_gene: TRBV7-2; j_gene: TRBJ2-2; CDR3nt: TGTGCCAGCGCGGGGACAGGGGGCACCGGGGAGCTGTTTTTT; CDR3aa: CASAGTGGTGELFF
d_gene: TRBD1; abundance: once; v_gene: TRBV19; j_gene: TRBJ1-3; CDR3nt: TGTGCCAGTAGTAGACCGGGACAGGGGGCAATAATCTCTGGAAACACCATATATTTT; CDR3aa: CASSRPGQGAIISGNTIYF
d_gene: NA; abundance: NA; v_gene: TRBV6-5; j_gene: TRBJ2-6; CDR3nt: TGTGCTTCGGGACATCCCCTCTCTGGGGCCAACGTCCTGACTTTC; CDR3aa: CASGHPLSGANVLTF
d_gene: NA; abundance: NA; v_gene: TRBV30; j_gene: TRBJ1-1; CDR3nt: TGTGCCTGGAGTGTAAGTATGGAGTACACTGAAGCTTTCTTT; CDR3aa: CAWSVSMEYTEAFF
d_gene: NA; abundance: few; v_gene: TRBV28; j_gene: TRBJ2-1; CDR3nt: TGTGCCAGCAGTGGTGGACCTGGAGGGCCGGCCTACAATGAGCAGTTCTTC; CDR3aa: CASSGGPGGPAYNEQFF
d_gene: TRBD1; abundance: NA; v_gene: TRBV6-1; j_gene: TRBJ2-2; CDR3nt: TGTGCCAGCAGTGCCACCCGAGGGACAGGAGTCACCGGGGAGCTGTTTTTT; CDR3aa: CASSATRGTGVTGELFF
d_gene: NA; abundance: NA; v_gene: TRBV5-5; j_gene: TRBJ1-1; CDR3nt: TGTGCCAGCAGCTTGGCGGAGGGGCGAGCTTTCTTT; CDR3aa: CASSLAEGRAFF
d_gene: NA; abundance: NA; v_gene: TRBV6-5; j_gene: TRBJ1-1; CDR3nt: TGTGCCAGCAGGAACCTCCGCGGAGCTTTCTTT; CDR3aa: CASRNLRGAFF